Following are 8 T cell receptor delta chains from one sample sequenced in a study of delta chains in infants with herpesvirus infections. Gamma-chain- and delta-chain-specific primers converted PBMC RNA into TCR cDNA. TCRdb re-called the RT-PCR reads through CATT. The sample has 250 to 300 delta-chain clones; 3% to 3.5% are singletons. Here the sequenced sample was peripheral blood, taken at time point 1 of longitudinal follow-up. These TCRs come from a human donor who was a Ugandan infant, either HIV-exposed or HIV-unexposed (not recorded which).

This clone was seen more than once but under ten times. With a far larger clone one base away, a read error is the likely cause. Other DNA sequences from this sample encode an identical CDR3 as well. The rearrangement uses TRDV1 and TRDJ1; TRDD3 matches at 10 bases. Per germline, CDR1 TSWWSYY and CDR2 QGS. This CDR3 region has 19 residues. CDR3 in DNA: TGTGCTCTTGGGGGGCCGATACTGGGGGATTCCCTGTACACCGACAAACTCATCTTT. Residues: CALGGPILGDSLYTDKLIF.

This clone was detected only a few times. The likely explanation is a read error, given a far larger clone one base away. No DNA is shown, since the ends of the CDR3 on it are uncertain; the CDR3 is the one TCRdb lists. The same CDR3 also results from other DNA sequences found in this sample. The V gene is TRAV29/DV5, the J gene TRDJ1; the D call in the table, TRDD3, was not verified against the DNA. From its first to its last residue, the CDR3 has 21 amino acids. Germline assignment: CDR1 NSMFDY and CDR2 ISSIKDK. CDR3 protein: CSVLLCSKPKYWGTYTDKLIF.

This clone appeared a few times. A single base is all that separates this from a far larger clone, so a read error is likely. Additional DNA sequences in this sample encode the identical CDR3. The gene calls are TRDV1 and TRDJ1; 10 positions agree with TRDD3. The germline V gene has CDR1 TSWWSYY and CDR2 QGS. The CDR3 has 16 amino acids. CDR3 protein: CALGELRGIRDHKLIF. The CDR3 DNA sequence: TGTGCCCTTGGGGAATTGCGGGGGATACGCGACCATAAACTCATCTTT.

By proportion, this clone is hyperexpanded. This CDR3 is also generated by other DNA sequences in the sample. The rearrangement uses TRDV3 and TRDJ3, with 12 bases aligning to TRDD3. Germline V gene sequence: CDR1 TVYSNPD, CDR2 GDNSRS (reference sequence). After removal of 2 bases from V and 2 bases from J, the junction contained 7 bases not matched to a gene. This CDR3 is 18 amino acids long. Here the CDR3 reads CAFSLGDTTTWDTRQMFF. The CDR3 DNA reads as TGTGCCTTTTCCCTGGGGGATACGACCACCTGGGACACCCGACAGATGTTTTTC.

The sample holds a few counts of this clone. A much larger clone sits a single nucleotide away, making a read error possible. The J gene is TRDJ1, the V gene TRAV38-2/DV8, with 9 positions matching TRDD3. Matching the DNA to germline supplied the J gene, which TCRdb does not give. The CDR3 totals 22 residues. Per germline, CDR1 TSESDYY and CDR2 QEAYKQQN. Trimming at V came to 3 bases and at J to 5 bases, leaving 29 bases not matched to a gene. CDR3 sequence reads: CAYRKLIWPSHVLGDPGDKLIF. The DNA of the CDR3 is TGTGCTTATAGGAAACTGATTTGGCCTTCCCATGTACTGGGGGACCCCGGGGATAAACTCATCTTT.

This clone was counted between two and nine times. The protein given by TCRdb reflects a much larger clone and differs at residue 15 from this DNA's translation, likely from a read error; the protein shown is the DNA's translation. This chain links TRAV29/DV5 with TRDJ1, with 8 nucleotides matching TRDD3. CDR1 and CDR2 from the germline V gene are NSMFDY and ISSIKDK. CDR3 length: 19 amino acids. The CDR3 DNA sequence: TGTGCAGCAAGCGCGACCCTCTTCCCCATACTGGGGGGCACCGAAAAACTCATCTTT. Translating it yields CAASATLFPILGGTEKLIF.

This clone showed up just once. This chain connects TRDV2 to TRDJ2; 8 nucleotides line up with TRDD3. TCRdb is silent on the J gene; assignment here came from matching the DNA to germline. Germline V gives CDR1 GEAIGNYY, CDR2 EKD. Germline trimming cut 0 bases from V and 5 bases from J; bases unmatched to any gene: 1. CDR3 length: 14 amino acids. In DNA form, the CDR3 reads TGTGCCTGTGACACCGTGGGGGATACAGCACAACTCTTCTTT. As protein: CACDTVGDTAQLFF.

This clone is judged hyperexpanded. The chain employs TRDV2 and TRDJ3; 8 nucleotides match TRDD3. The CDR3 runs 20 residues. V lost 0 bases to trimming and J lost 0 bases; unmatched junction nucleotides: 9. Germline loops: CDR1 GEAIGNYY, CDR2 EKD. CDR3 nucleotide sequence: TGTGCCTGTGACACCGTACTGGGGGGCCGATACTCCTGGGACACCCGACAGATGTTTTTC. Protein: CACDTVLGGRYSWDTRQMFF.